This entry lists 25 T cell receptor beta chains sequenced from one sample in a study of OX40 agonist ivuxolimab in advanced cancers. Library preparation was by the immunoSEQ multiplex PCR assay. TCRdb carries this immuneACCESS record with in-frame sequences only. Its versions omit some clonotypes, under half of them owing to an unresolved V gene in the studies checked, with the rest unexplained. The sample table records tens of thousands of clones; roughly 91% of these occur just once. The top ten clonotypes cover approximately 14% of the sample. This specimen consisted of CD4+ or CD8+ T cells sorted from blood, obtained in a trial of the OX40 agonist ivuxolimab. Receptor source: an adult with an advanced solid tumor such as melanoma, head and neck, liver or kidney cancer.

The J gene is TRBJ2-5, the V gene TRBV7-6; D perhaps matches TRBD2 (6 bases). Germline CDR1 is SGHVS and CDR2 is FNYEAQ. The CDR3 contains 11 residues. V lost 5 bases and J lost 5, with 6 bases in between. Here the CDR3 DNA reads TGTGCCAGCAGCGCGGGGGAGACCCAGTACTTC. Protein: CASSAGETQYF.

The chain couples TRBV7-9 to TRBJ2-1, with D hard to call. The CDR3 covers 15 residues. CDR1 SEHNR and CDR2 FQNEAQ come from the germline V gene (reference sequence). With 1 base removed from V and 9 bases from J, the gap between germline ends came to 16 bases. CDR3 residues: CASSLVPVTAREQFF. CDR3 sequence (DNA): TGTGCCAGCAGCTTAGTTCCAGTCACGGCACGTGAGCAGTTCTTC.

The chain has TRBV19 and TRBJ1-2, with 7 bases identical to TRBD1. J was trimmed by 6 bases and V by 7 bases; bases with no gene match: 8. This CDR3 has 13 residues. The germline gives CDR1 LNHDA, CDR2 SQIVND (reference sequence). CDR3 sequence: CASTSSQGHGYTF. In DNA, the CDR3 is TGTGCCAGTACCTCGTCACAGGGGCATGGCTACACCTTC.

The chain links TRBV2 to TRBJ2-5; D remains unclear. Germline V gives CDR1 SNHLY, CDR2 FYNNEI. This CDR3 has 14 residues. The ends were cut back, 2 bases at V and 7 bases at J, with 14 bases in the middle. CDR3 amino acids: CASSERLDLWTQYF. CDR3 in DNA: TGTGCCAGCAGTGAAAGGCTAGACTTGTGGACCCAGTACTTC.

The genes are TRBV13 and TRBJ2-2; TRBD2 might be the D (7 bases). Trimming removed 5 bases at V and 6 bases at J, with 16 bases between. The germline V gene encodes CDR1 PRHDT and CDR2 FYEKMQ (reference sequence). The CDR3 totals 15 residues. This CDR3 is CASSPIGGPSGELFF. CDR3 DNA: TGTGCCAGCAGCCCCATCGGGGGGCCATCCGGGGAGCTGTTTTTT.

This rearrangement joins TRBV5-3 to TRBJ1-1, with D unresolved. TRBV5-3 is an ORF; its function is uncertain. The length of the CDR3 is 14 residues. V dropped 6 bases and J dropped 2 bases, with 14 bases sitting between them. As DNA, the CDR3 is TGTGCCAGAATCTCCAAGTGGAGAAACACTGAAGCTTTCTTT. Residues: CARISKWRNTEAFF.

The chain carries TRBV11-2 and TRBJ2-2; 9 bases are shared with TRBD1. The germline V gene encodes CDR1 SGHAT and CDR2 FQNNGV. The CDR3 contains 15 residues. Trimming at V came to 4 bases and at J to 5 bases, leaving 5 bases not matched to a gene. Written as DNA, the CDR3 is TGTGCCAGCAGCTCGCCGGACAGGGGAACCGGGGAGCTGTTTTTT. Translating it yields CASSSPDRGTGELFF.

The chain employs TRBV6-6 and TRBJ1-1; D call uncertain. This CDR3 contains 12 residues. CDR1 is MNHNY, CDR2 SVGAGI, per germline (reference sequence). With 2 bases removed from V and 3 bases from J, the gap between germline ends came to 4 bases. Here the CDR3 DNA reads TGTGCCAGCAGTTACGGGGACACTGAAGCTTTCTTT. Translated: CASSYGDTEAFF.

This chain links TRBV6-5 with TRBJ2-3; the D gene is possibly TRBD2 (6 bases). Germline V CDR1 and CDR2: MNHEY, SVGAGI. The ends were cut back, 3 bases at V and 4 bases at J, with 8 bases in the middle. The CDR3 totals 13 residues. The CDR3 DNA reads TGTGCCAGCAGTTATGGAGGGGCAGATACGCAGTATTTT. Translating it yields CASSYGGADTQYF.

The chain uses TRBV4-3 and TRBJ1-2, with D perhaps TRBD1 (5 bases). With 0 bases removed from V and 6 bases from J, the gap between germline ends came to 14 bases. In germline, CDR1 is LGHNA, CDR2 YSLEER. CDR3 size: 15 residues. The CDR3 here is CASSQERGFGDGYTF. Written as DNA, the CDR3 is TGCGCCAGCAGCCAAGAGCGGGGGTTTGGGGATGGCTACACCTTC.

The V call is TRBV10-3, the J call TRBJ1-5; 7 bases are shared with TRBD1. CDR1 is ENHRY and CDR2 is SYGVKD in the germline V gene. Trimming at V came to 5 bases and at J to 5 bases, leaving 6 bases not matched to a gene. The CDR3 covers 14 residues. The CDR3 DNA sequence: TGTGCCATCAGTCTGGGACAGCCTCATCAGCCCCAGCATTTT. It encodes CAISLGQPHQPQHF.

This chain joins TRBV6-5 and TRBJ2-7; D possibly corresponds to TRBD2 (6 bases). CDR3 size: 12 residues. Germline CDR1 reads MNHEY; CDR2 reads SVGAGI. The V gene lost 8 bases and the J gene lost 5 bases, with 13 bases spanning the gap. The CDR3 loop reads CASRDWRNEQYF. The CDR3 DNA sequence: TGTGCCAGCCGGGACTGGCGGAACGAGCAGTACTTC.

This chain uses TRBV7-9 with TRBJ1-6, with TRBD1 identical over 11 bases. The CDR3 is 17 residues long. Losses at the gene ends were 1 base for V and 9 bases for J; bases not matched to a gene: 8. Germline CDR1 reads SEHNR; CDR2 reads FQNEAQ (reference sequence). The CDR3 protein is CASSLEGQGEWGSPLHF. The CDR3 DNA is TGTGCCAGCAGCTTAGAGGGACAGGGGGAATGGGGTTCACCCCTCCACTTT.

The rearrangement joins TRBV14 to TRBJ1-1, with D unclear. The germline V gene encodes CDR1 SGHDN and CDR2 FVKESK. Trimming cost V 4 bases and J 0 bases, with 12 bases left between them. The CDR3 totals 15 residues. The DNA of the CDR3 is TGTGCCAGCAGCCCCTACGACACCTTGAACACTGAAGCTTTCTTT. Its translation: CASSPYDTLNTEAFF.

The chain recombines TRBV9 with TRBJ2-7; the D is unclear. The CDR3 is made up of 16 amino acids. Per germline, CDR1 SGDLS and CDR2 YYNGEE. Trimming cost V 4 bases and J 3 bases, with 20 bases left between them. The CDR3 nucleotides read TGTGCCAGCAGCCCCGACCCTGGACGTAGTTACTACGAGCAGTACTTC. Its protein is CASSPDPGRSYYEQYF. Full variable domain (remainder filled in from reference TRBV9 and TRBJ2-7): DSGVTQTPKHLITATGQRVTLRCSPRSGDLSVYWYQQSLDQGLQFLIQYYNGEERAKGNILERFSAQQFPDLHSELNLSSLELGDSALYFCASSPDPGRSYYEQYFGPGTRLTVT.

This chain uses TRBV19 with TRBJ1-2; D is unresolved. Per the germline V gene, CDR1 is LNHDA and CDR2 is SQIVND (reference sequence). Trimming shortened V by 2 bases and J by 2 bases, and 12 bases separated the two germline ends. This CDR3 spans 15 amino acids. CDR3: CASSIPRGKNYGYTF. The CDR3 DNA is TGTGCCAGTAGTATACCGCGGGGAAAAAACTATGGCTACACCTTC. Full variable domain (remainder filled in from reference TRBV19 and TRBJ1-2): DGGITQSPKYLFRKEGQNVTLSCEQNLNHDAMYWYRQDPGQGLRLIYYSQIVNDFQKGDIAEGYSVSREKKESFPLTVTSAQKNPTAFYLCASSIPRGKNYGYTFGSGTRLTVV.

Comments on this clone: The sample contains more than one DNA sequence encoding this CDR3. V gene TRBV20-1 combines with J gene TRBJ2-7; tentatively, D is TRBD1 (5 bases). Germline V gene lookup returns CDR1 DFQATT and CDR2 SNEGSKA (reference sequence). V gave up 2 bases and J gave up 4 bases, with 6 bases separating them. This CDR3 contains 11 residues. As DNA, the CDR3 is TGCAGTGCTAGACAGGGATACGAGCAGTACTTC. Translated: CSARQGYEQYF.

CDR3 residues: CASRKGGGTPEAFF. In nucleotides, the CDR3 is TGTGCCAGCAGGAAGGGGGGAGGGACGCCTGAAGCTTTCTTT. This chain links TRBV2 with TRBJ1-1, with TRBD1 as a possible D gene (6 bases). Germline V gives CDR1 SNHLY, CDR2 FYNNEI. CDR3 size: 14 residues. Trimming pared 6 bases from V and 6 bases from J, leaving 17 bases between.

The chain carries TRBV5-6 and TRBJ2-7, with D maybe TRBD2 (5 bases). CDR3 length: 12 amino acids. Germline CDR1 and CDR2: SGHDT and YYEEEE. Trimming took off 4 bases at V and 7 bases at J, with 12 bases between the two ends. CDR3 nucleotide sequence: TGTGCCAGCAGCCCTGGGCGGAGGGAGCAGTACTTC. It yields the protein CASSPGRREQYF.

This clone occurred once. This chain connects TRBV6-5 to TRBJ1-1; maybe TRBD1 (6 bases). CDR1 and CDR2 (germline): MNHEY, SVGAGI. Deletions cut 2 bases from V and 4 bases from J, with 17 bases between. The CDR3 loop spans 16 amino acids. CDR3 nucleotide sequence: TGTGCCAGCAGTTACCACGGCTCACAGGGCCCCACTGAAGCTTTCTTT. Its protein product is CASSYHGSQGPTEAFF.

V is TRBV28 and J is TRBJ1-4, with D possibly matching TRBD1 (6 bases). The CDR3 contains 14 residues. Per the germline V gene, CDR1 is MDHEN and CDR2 is SYDVKM. Deletions cut 4 bases from V and 6 bases from J, with 12 bases between. CDR3 in amino acids: CASSSGQSDEKLFF. Written as DNA, the CDR3 is TGTGCCAGCAGTTCCGGACAGTCGGATGAAAAACTGTTTTTT.

The rearrangement joins TRBV5-1 to TRBJ1-1, with D perhaps TRBD1 (6 bases). Trimming removed 0 bases at V and 1 base at J, with 13 bases between. Germline V CDR1 and CDR2: SGHRS, YFSETQ. CDR3 length: 16 residues. The chain's CDR3 is CASSLEGVWSNTEAFF. The DNA of the CDR3 is TGCGCCAGCAGCTTGGAGGGGGTATGGTCGAACACTGAAGCTTTCTTT.

The genes are TRBV4-3 and TRBJ1-2; D not certain. V lost 0 bases to trimming and J lost 2 bases, with 10 bases between them. Per germline, CDR1 LGHNA and CDR2 YSLEER. The CDR3 has 15 residues. CDR3 residues: CASSQDSDLNYGYTF. DNA of the CDR3: TGCGCCAGCAGCCAAGATTCCGACCTGAACTATGGCTACACCTTC.

The chain employs TRBV6-5 and TRBJ2-3; no definite D call. The CDR3 covers 15 residues. The V end lost 6 bases, the J end lost 2 bases, and 15 bases lay between the germline ends. Looked up from germline, CDR1 is MNHEY and CDR2 is SVGAGI. Written as DNA, the CDR3 is TGTGCCAGCAGACCCGACATCGATCTCACAGATACGCAGTATTTT. It translates to CASRPDIDLTDTQYF.

This chain connects TRBV19 to TRBJ1-1, with a tentative D call TRBD1 (5 bases). Germline CDR1 and CDR2: LNHDA and SQIVND (reference sequence). The V end was cut by 5 bases, the J end by 11 bases, with 18 bases between. This CDR3 has 13 residues. As DNA, the CDR3 is TGTGCCAGTAGTTTCGGACATCCGGGGGACGCTTTCTTT. It codes for CASSFGHPGDAFF.